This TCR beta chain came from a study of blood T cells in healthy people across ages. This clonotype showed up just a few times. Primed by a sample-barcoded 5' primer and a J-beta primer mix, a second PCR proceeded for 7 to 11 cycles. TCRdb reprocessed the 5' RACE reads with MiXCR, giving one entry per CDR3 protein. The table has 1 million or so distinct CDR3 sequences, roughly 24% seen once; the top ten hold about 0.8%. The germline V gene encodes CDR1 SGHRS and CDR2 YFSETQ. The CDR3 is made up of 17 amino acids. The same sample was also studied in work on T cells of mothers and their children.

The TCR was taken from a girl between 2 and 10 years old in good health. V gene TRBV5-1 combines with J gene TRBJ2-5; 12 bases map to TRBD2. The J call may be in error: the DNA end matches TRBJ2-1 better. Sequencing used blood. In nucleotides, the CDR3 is TGCGCCAGCAGCTTGGGACTAGCGGGAGTGGTTCGGAATGAGCAGTTCTTC. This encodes CASSLGLAGVVRNEQFF.